This TCR beta chain was captured in a study of blood T cells in healthy people across ages. General study findings and limits: The study could not conclusively compare naive and antigen-experienced cells, given its unsorted PBMCs.

Combining a sample-barcoded 5' primer with a J-beta primer mix, a second PCR ran for roughly 7 to 12 cycles. The authors tagged each cDNA molecule using a template-switch adaptor with 12 random nucleotides. TCRdb independently ran MiXCR on the 5' RACE reads; one entry per CDR3 protein. The sample holds fewer than 800,000 distinct CDR3 sequences, 49% seen once. The donors, aged about 6 to 95, were healthy Caucasians from Russia. Total RNA extraction produced at least 5 micrograms (per sample) for the study. This clonotype was seen many times. The antigen is undetermined. Material for sequencing was blood. The TCR was taken from a woman in her fifties or sixties in good health.

The CDR3 coding sequence is TGTGCCAGCCGTGGTTCTGCCGGGGAGCTGTTTTTT. It encodes CASRGSAGELFF. V and J are TRBV27 and TRBJ2-2; D is uncertain. From germline, CDR1 is MNHEY and CDR2 SMNVEV (reference sequence). The length of the CDR3 is 12 residues. The V and J ends lost 8 bases and 6 bases respectively, with 10 bases between them.